This TCR beta chain was observed in a study of shared clonotypes between healthy human individuals. Germline lookup yields CDR1 LNHDA and CDR2 SQIVND (reference sequence). The CDR3 spans 15 residues. Between the trimmed V and J ends, which lost 10 bases and 1 base, there was a span of 17 bases. Bulk PBMC genomic DNA spanned ten immunoSEQ deep plates. This table comes from immunoSEQ multiplex PCR, and its TCRdb copy is limited to in-frame clones, with some not included. Of about 490,000 clones in the sample, roughly 85% were seen once. The gene calls are TRBV19 and TRBJ2-1, with D possibly TRBD1 on 5 matching bases. The source material was PBMCs. This clonotype was obtained from a woman aged 40-49 years in good health. Some clones in this sample may be carry-over from other donors' samples. The CDR3 DNA reads TGTGCCACCATTCAGGATCCAGGGTCCTACAATGAGCAGTTCTTC. Its protein product is CATIQDPGSYNEQFF.